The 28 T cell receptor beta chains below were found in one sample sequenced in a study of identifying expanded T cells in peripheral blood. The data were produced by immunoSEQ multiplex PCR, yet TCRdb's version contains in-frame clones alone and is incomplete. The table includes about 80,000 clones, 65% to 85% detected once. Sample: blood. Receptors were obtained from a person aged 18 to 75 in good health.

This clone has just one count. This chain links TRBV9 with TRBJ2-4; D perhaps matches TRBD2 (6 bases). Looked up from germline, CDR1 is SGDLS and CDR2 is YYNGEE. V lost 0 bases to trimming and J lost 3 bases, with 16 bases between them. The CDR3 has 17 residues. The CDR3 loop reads CASSVGSGTGLKNIQYF. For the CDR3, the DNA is TGTGCCAGCAGCGTAGGGTCAGGAACGGGACTCAAAAACATTCAGTACTTC.

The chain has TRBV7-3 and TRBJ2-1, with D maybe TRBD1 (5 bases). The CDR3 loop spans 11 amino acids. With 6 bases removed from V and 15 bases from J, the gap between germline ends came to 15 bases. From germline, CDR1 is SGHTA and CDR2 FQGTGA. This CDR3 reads CASSPGQGLFF. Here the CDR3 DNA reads TGTGCCAGCAGTCCGGGCCAGGGCTTGTTCTTC.

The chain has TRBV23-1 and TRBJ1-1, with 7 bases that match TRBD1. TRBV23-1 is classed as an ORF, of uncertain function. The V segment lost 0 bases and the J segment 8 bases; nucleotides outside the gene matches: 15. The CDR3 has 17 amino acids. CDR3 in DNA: TGCGCCAGCAGTCAATCGTGTGGGCATAGGACAGGAGGAGAAGCTTTCTTT. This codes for CASSQSCGHRTGGEAFF.

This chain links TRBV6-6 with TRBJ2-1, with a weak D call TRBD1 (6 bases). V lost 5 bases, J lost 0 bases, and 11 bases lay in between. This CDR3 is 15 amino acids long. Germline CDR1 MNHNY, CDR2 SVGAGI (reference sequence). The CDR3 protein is CASSAGESSYNEQFF. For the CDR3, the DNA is TGTGCCAGCAGTGCAGGGGAGAGCTCCTACAATGAGCAGTTCTTC.

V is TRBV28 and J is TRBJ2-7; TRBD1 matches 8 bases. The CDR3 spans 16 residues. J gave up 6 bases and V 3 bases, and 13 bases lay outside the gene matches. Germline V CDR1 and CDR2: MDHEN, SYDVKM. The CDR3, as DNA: TGTGCCAGCAGTTTGACGGTGGGGGACAGGACGGGCGAGCAGTACTTC. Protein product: CASSLTVGDRTGEQYF.

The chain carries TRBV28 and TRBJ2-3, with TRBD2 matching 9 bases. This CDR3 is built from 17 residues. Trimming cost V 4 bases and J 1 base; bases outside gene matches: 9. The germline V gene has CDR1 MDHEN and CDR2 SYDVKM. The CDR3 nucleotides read TGTGCCAGCAGTTACGGGGGCGGGAGGGCCGGCACAGATACGCAGTATTTT. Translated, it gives CASSYGGGRAGTDTQYF.

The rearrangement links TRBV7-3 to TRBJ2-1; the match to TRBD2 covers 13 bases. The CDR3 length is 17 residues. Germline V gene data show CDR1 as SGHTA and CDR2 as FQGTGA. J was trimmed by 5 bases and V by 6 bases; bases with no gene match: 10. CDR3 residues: CASRNHGLAGEDNEQFF. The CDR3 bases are TGTGCCAGCAGGAATCACGGACTAGCGGGAGAGGACAATGAGCAGTTCTTC.

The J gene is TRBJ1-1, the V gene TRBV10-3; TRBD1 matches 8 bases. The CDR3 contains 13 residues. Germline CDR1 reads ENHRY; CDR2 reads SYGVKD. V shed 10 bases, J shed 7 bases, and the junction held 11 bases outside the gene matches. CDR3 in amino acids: CATDPGTGLEAFF. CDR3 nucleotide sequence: TGTGCCACCGATCCCGGGACAGGCCTTGAAGCTTTCTTT.

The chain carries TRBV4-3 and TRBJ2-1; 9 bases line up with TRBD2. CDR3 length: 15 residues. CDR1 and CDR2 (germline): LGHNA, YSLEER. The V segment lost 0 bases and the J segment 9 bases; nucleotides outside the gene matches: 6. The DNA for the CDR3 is TGCGCCAGCAGCCAAGATAAGACTAGCGGCGGTGAGCAGTTCTTC. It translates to CASSQDKTSGGEQFF.

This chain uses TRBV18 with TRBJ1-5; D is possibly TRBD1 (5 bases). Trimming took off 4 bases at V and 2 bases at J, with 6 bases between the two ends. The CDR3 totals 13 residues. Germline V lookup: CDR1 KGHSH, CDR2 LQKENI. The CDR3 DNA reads TGTGCCAGCTCACAACAGGGCAATCAGCCCCAGCATTTT. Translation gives CASSQQGNQPQHF.

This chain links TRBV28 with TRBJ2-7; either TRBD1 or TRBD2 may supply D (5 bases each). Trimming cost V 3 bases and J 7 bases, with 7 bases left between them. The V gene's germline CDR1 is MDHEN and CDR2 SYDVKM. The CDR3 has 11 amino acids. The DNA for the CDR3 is TGTGCCAGCAGTTTCAGGGAGGAGCAGTACTTC. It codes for CASSFREEQYF. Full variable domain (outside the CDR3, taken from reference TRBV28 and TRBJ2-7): DVKVTQSSRYLVKRTGEKVFLECVQDMDHENMFWYRQDPGLGLRLIYFSYDVKMKEKGDIPEGYSVSREKKERFSLILESASTNQTSMYLCASSFREEQYFGPGTRLTVT.

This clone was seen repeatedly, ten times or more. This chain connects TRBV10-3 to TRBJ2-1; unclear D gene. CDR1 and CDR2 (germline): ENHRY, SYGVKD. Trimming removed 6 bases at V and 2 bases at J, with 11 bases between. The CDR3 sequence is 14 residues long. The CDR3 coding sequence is TGTGCCATCAGGTCAGAGGCAGCCTACAATGAGCAGTTCTTC. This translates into CAIRSEAAYNEQFF.

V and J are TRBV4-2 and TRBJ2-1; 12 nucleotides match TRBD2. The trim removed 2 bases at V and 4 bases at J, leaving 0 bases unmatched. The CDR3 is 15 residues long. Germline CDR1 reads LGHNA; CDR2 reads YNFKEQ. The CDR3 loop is CASSQTSGGYNEQFF. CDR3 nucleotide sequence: TGTGCCAGCAGCCAAACTAGCGGGGGGTACAATGAGCAGTTCTTC.

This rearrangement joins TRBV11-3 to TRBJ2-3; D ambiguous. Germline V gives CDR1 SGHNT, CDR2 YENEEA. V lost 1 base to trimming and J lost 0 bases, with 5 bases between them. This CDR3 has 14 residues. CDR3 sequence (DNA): TGTGCCAGCAGCTTAGGCACGAGCACAGATACGCAGTATTTT. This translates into CASSLGTSTDTQYF.

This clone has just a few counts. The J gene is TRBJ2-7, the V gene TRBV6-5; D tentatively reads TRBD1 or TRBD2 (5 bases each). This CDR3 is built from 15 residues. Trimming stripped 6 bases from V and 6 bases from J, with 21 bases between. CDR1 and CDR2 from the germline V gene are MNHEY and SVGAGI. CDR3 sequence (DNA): TGTGCCAGCAGGCCTACCGGGATATCAAGGGGCGAGCAGTACTTC. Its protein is CASRPTGISRGEQYF.

CDR3 sequence (DNA): TGTGCCAGCAGCCAAAGACAGCCCGATGAAAAACTGTTTTTT. Translation: CASSQRQPDEKLFF. The chain links TRBV7-9 to TRBJ1-4; the D gene is possibly TRBD1 (5 bases). Germline V gene sequence: CDR1 SEHNR, CDR2 FQNEAQ (reference sequence). The CDR3 is 14 amino acids. Trimming stripped 5 bases from V and 6 bases from J, with 13 bases between.

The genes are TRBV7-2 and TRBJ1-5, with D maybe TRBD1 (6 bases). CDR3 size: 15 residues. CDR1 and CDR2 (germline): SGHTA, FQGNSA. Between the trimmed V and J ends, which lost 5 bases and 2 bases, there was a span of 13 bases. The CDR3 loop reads CASSQGGVGNQPQHF. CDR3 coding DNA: TGTGCCAGCAGCCAAGGGGGAGTCGGCAATCAGCCCCAGCATTTT. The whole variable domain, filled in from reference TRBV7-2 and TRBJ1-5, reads GAGVSQSPSNKVTEKGKDVELRCDPISGHTALYWYRQSLGQGLEFLIYFQGNSAPDKSGLPSDRFSAERTGGSVSTLTIQRTQQEDSAVYLCASSQGGVGNQPQHFGDGTRLSIL.

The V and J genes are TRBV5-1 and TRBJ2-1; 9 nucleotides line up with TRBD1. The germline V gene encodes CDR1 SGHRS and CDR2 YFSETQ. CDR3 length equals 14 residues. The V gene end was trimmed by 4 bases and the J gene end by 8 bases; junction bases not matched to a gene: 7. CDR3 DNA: TGCGCCAGCAGCCTCGGGACAGGGATCGATGAGCAGTTCTTC. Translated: CASSLGTGIDEQFF.

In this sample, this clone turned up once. CDR3 sequence (DNA): TGTGCCAGCAGTTACGAGGCAGGGAGAGAAAAACTGTTTTTT. This translates into CASSYEAGREKLFF. The chain links TRBV6-6 to TRBJ1-4, with D possibly TRBD1 on 5 matching bases. V shed 2 bases and J shed 8 bases, with 12 bases lying between them. The CDR3 sequence is 14 residues long. CDR1 MNHNY and CDR2 SVGAGI come from the germline V gene (reference sequence).

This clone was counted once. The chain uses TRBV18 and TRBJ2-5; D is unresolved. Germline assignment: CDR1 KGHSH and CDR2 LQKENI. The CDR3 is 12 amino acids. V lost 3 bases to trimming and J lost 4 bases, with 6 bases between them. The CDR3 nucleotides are TGTGCCAGCTCACCTCTATTAGAGACCCAGTACTTC. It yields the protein CASSPLLETQYF.

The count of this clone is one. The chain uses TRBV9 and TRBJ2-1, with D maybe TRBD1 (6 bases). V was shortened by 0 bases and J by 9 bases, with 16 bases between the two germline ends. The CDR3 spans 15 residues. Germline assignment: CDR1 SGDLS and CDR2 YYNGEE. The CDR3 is CASSVGAGENREQFF. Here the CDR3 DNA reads TGTGCCAGCAGCGTAGGGGCAGGGGAGAACCGTGAGCAGTTCTTC.

The CDR3 here is CASSIEGSSNQPQHF. DNA of the CDR3: TGTGCCAGTAGTATAGAAGGGAGTAGCAATCAGCCCCAGCATTTT. V gene TRBV19 combines with J gene TRBJ1-5; no definite D call. V lost 0 bases, J lost 0 bases, and 6 bases lay in between. This CDR3 contains 15 residues. CDR1 and CDR2 (germline): LNHDA, SQIVND (reference sequence).

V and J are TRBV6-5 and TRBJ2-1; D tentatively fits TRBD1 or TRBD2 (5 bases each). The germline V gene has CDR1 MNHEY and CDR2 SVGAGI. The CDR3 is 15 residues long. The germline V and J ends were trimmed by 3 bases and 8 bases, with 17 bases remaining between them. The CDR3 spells CASSYRLARGDEQFF. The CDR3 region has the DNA TGTGCCAGCAGTTATCGATTGGCGAGGGGCGATGAGCAGTTCTTC.

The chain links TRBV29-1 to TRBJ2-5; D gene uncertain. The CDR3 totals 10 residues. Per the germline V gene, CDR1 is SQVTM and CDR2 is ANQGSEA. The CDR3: CGASQETQYF. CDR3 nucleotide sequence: TGCGGCGCGAGCCAAGAGACCCAGTACTTC.

The DNA of the CDR3 is TGTGCCAGTAGGCCCCGGGACAGTCTTATCTACGAGCAGTACTTC. This translates into CASRPRDSLIYEQYF. The chain uses TRBV19 and TRBJ2-7, with 7 bases fitting TRBD1. V trimming: 6 bases; J trimming: 3 bases; junction bases outside the gene matches: 11. CDR3 size: 15 residues. The germline V gene encodes CDR1 LNHDA and CDR2 SQIVND (reference sequence). The whole variable domain, remainder taken from reference TRBV19 and TRBJ2-7, is DGGITQSPKYLFRKEGQNVTLSCEQNLNHDAMYWYRQDPGQGLRLIYYSQIVNDFQKGDIAEGYSVSREKKESFPLTVTSAQKNPTAFYLCASRPRDSLIYEQYFGPGTRLTVT.

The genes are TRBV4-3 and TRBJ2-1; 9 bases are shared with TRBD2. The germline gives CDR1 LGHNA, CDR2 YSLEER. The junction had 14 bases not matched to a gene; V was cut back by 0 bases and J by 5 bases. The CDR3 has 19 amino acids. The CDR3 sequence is CASSQDHSGSTRKNNEQFF. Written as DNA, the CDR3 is TGCGCCAGCAGCCAAGACCATAGCGGGAGTACCCGAAAGAACAATGAGCAGTTCTTC.

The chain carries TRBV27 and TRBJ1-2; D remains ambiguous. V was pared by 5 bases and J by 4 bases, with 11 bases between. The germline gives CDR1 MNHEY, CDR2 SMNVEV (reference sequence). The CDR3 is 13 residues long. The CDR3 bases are TGTGCCAGCAGTCCGGAAAGCGCCTATGGCTACACCTTC. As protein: CASSPESAYGYTF.

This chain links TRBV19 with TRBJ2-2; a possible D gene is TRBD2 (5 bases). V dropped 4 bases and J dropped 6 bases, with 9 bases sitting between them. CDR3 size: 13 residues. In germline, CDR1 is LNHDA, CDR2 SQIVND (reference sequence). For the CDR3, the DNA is TGTGCCAGTAGTACCCTGGAGGCCGGGGAGCTGTTTTTT. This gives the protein CASSTLEAGELFF.